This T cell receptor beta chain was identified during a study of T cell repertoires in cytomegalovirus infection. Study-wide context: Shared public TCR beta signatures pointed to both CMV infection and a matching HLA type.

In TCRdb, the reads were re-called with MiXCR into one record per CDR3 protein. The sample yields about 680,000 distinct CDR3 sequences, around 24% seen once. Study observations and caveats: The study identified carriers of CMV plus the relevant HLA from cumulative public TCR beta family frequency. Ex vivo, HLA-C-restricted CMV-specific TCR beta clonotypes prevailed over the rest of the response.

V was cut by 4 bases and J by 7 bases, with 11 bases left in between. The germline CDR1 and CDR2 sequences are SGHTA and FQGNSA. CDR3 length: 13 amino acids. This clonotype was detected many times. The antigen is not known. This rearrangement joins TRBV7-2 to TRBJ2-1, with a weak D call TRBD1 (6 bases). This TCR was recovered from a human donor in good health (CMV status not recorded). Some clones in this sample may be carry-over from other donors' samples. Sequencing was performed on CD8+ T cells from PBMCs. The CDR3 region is CASSWVGANEQFF. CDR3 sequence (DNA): TGTGCCAGCAGCTGGGTGGGGGCGAATGAGCAGTTCTTC.